The present TCR beta chain was sequenced within a study of shared clonotypes between healthy human individuals. Study-wide results and limits: Compared with clonotypes that all four donors shared, non-shared clonotypes had lower generation probabilities. Despite large depth, rarefaction showed incomplete sorted-subset sequencing. Researchers sampled only blood; tissue repertoires likely differ.

The protocol was immunoSEQ multiplex PCR, while the TCRdb copy is restricted to in-frame clones and leaves out a portion. The table lists 330,000 or so clones, less than 85% of them singletons, with 10% to 13% in the top ten. Among the donors, all were Caucasian adults who lived in Nashville, Tennessee. Comment on this clone: No antigen is known for it.

V was cut by 0 bases and J by 4 bases, with 12 bases left in between. CDR1 is LGHNA and CDR2 is YSLEER in the germline V gene. This CDR3 comprises 15 residues. The chain uses TRBV4-3 and TRBJ2-5; the D gene is possibly TRBD2 (5 bases). The sample comprised memory CD4+ T cells sorted from blood. The subset denotes: CD45RA-negative fraction. The sequence was collected from a man aged 25 to 45 in good health. CDR3 sequence: CASSQEGGKSETQYF. For the CDR3, the DNA is TGCGCCAGCAGCCAAGAAGGAGGTAAATCAGAGACCCAGTACTTC.